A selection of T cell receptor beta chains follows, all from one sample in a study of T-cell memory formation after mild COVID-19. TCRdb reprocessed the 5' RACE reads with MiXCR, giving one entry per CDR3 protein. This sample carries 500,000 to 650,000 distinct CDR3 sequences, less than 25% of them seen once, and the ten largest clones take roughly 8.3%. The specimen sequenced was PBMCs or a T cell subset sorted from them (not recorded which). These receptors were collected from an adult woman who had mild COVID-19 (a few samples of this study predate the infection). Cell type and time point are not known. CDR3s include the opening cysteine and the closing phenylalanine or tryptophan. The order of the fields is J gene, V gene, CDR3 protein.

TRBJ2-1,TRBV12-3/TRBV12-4,CASSPRQYNEQFF
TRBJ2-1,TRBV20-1,CSARDKYPASGRGNEQFF
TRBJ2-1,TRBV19,CASRVRGLVVDEQFF
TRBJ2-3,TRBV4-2,CASSQLTGREDTQYF
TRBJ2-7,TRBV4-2,CASSQDRVLEQYF
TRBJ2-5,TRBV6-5,CASSYGTAEETQYF
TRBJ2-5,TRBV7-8,CASRGTGGQETQYF
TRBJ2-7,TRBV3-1,CASSQTDRSKYF
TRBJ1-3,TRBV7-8,CASSLDTGSVNTIYF
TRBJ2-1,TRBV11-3,CASSPARGSNHEQFF
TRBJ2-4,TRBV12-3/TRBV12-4,CASRLDWKNIQYF
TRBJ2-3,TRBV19,CASSPGTGASTDTQYF
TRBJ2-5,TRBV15,CATSQAIGTQYF
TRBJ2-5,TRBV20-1,CSASSASGGHQETQYF
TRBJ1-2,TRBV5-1,CASSTRQGATGYTF
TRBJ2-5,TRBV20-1,CSARDDLAGGRETQYF
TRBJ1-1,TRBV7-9,CASSHVRTSTPNTEAFF
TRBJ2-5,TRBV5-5,CASSLQRETQYF
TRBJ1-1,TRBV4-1,CASSQEPDRNTEAFF
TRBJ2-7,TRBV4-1,CASSQSRGPSREQYF